One sample yielded the 21 T cell receptor beta chains listed below, sequenced in a study of T cells in Graves' hyperthyroidism and ophthalmopathy. Template material for amplifying TCR beta CDR3 regions consisted of RNA transcripts. Initially, a first-round RT-PCR of the TCR CDR3 employed the HTBI primer set. TCRdb re-called the multiplex PCR reads through MiXCR, storing one row per CDR3 protein. The table records about 590,000 distinct CDR3 sequences, around 16% of them present only once. Sequences were obtained from blood. These receptors were obtained from a woman in her thirties with Graves' hyperthyroidism.

This clonotype showed up many times. The chain uses TRBV28 and TRBJ2-3; 12 bases agree with TRBD2. Germline CDR1 MDHEN, CDR2 SYDVKM. Trimming cost V 2 bases and J 1 base; bases outside gene matches: 7. CDR3 length equals 18 residues. CDR3 nucleotide sequence: TGTGCCAGCAGTTTACTAGCGGGAGGGCCTCGGGGCACAGATACGCAGTATTTT. The encoded protein is CASSLLAGGPRGTDTQYF.

About this clonotype itself: A read error may explain this, as a much larger clone is one base away. The chain has TRBV5-1 and TRBJ2-7, with TRBD2 matching over 8 bases. CDR3 size: 17 residues. V was clipped by 10 bases and J by 0 bases; unmatched bases: 18. From germline, CDR1 is SGHRS and CDR2 YFSETQ. The CDR3 here is CAGQPGLDPRSSYEQYF. In nucleotides, the CDR3 is TGCGCCGGCCAACCGGGACTAGATCCCCGGAGCTCCTACGAGCAGTACTTC.

In its sample, this clonotype was seen many times. The V and J genes are TRBV12-3 or TRBV12-4 and TRBJ1-6, with 10 positions matching TRBD1. The V segment lost 6 bases and the J segment 7 bases; nucleotides outside the gene matches: 6. The length of the CDR3 is 15 residues. CDR3 loop: CASRRTGGLNSPLHF. The CDR3 DNA follows: TGTGCCAGCAGGAGGACAGGGGGACTGAATTCACCCCTCCACTTT.

J is TRBJ2-3 and V is TRBV24-1; D tentatively fits TRBD1 or TRBD2 (5 bases each). This CDR3 comprises 18 residues. V lost 4 bases, J lost 5 bases, and 24 bases lay in between. Germline V gene sequence: CDR1 KGHDR, CDR2 SFDVKD. CDR3 sequence reads: CATSDRTPGPLAGDTQYF. CDR3 nucleotide sequence: TGTGCCACCAGTGACCGAACCCCGGGACCCCTGGCAGGAGATACGCAGTATTTT.

At least ten counts were recorded for this clonotype. The rearrangement joins TRBV3-1 to TRBJ2-1; D is possibly TRBD2 (6 bases). CDR1 is LGHDT and CDR2 is YNNKEL in the germline V gene (reference sequence). Trimming shortened V by 0 bases and J by 3 bases, and 9 bases separated the two germline ends. The CDR3 extends over 15 amino acids. The CDR3 nucleotides read TGTGCCAGCAGCCAAGATACTAGCCACTACAATGAGCAGTTCTTC. This translates into CASSQDTSHYNEQFF.

In its sample, this clonotype was seen many times. The chain's CDR3 is CASSKTPGTNGFF. CDR3 bases: TGTGCCAGCAGTAAGACCCCCGGGACAAATGGTTTCTTT. V usage is TRBV27 and J usage is TRBJ1-1; weak D call: TRBD1 (6 bases). Trimming shortened V by 5 bases and J by 13 bases, and 20 bases separated the two germline ends. Germline V gene data show CDR1 as MNHEY and CDR2 as SMNVEV (reference sequence). The CDR3 sequence is 13 residues long.

This clonotype was found a few times. This chain connects TRBV20-1 to TRBJ1-1, with D maybe TRBD1 (5 bases). The CDR3 is 14 amino acids. V was shortened by 4 bases and J by 3 bases, with 15 bases between the two germline ends. Per germline, CDR1 DFQATT and CDR2 SNEGSKA (reference sequence). CDR3 loop: CSATPGGVYTEAFF. The CDR3 coding sequence is TGCAGTGCTACCCCGGGGGGGGTGTACACTGAAGCTTTCTTT.

The chain recombines TRBV12-3 or TRBV12-4 with TRBJ2-3; TRBD2 matches at 9 bases. The length of the CDR3 is 17 residues. V trimming: 3 bases; J trimming: 2 bases; junction bases outside the gene matches: 9. The CDR3 DNA is TGTGCCAGCAGTTTCGGCCCGACTAGCGGATACACAGATACGCAGTATTTT. Protein: CASSFGPTSGYTDTQYF.

About this clonotype: A much larger clone differs from this one at a single base, so this may be a read error. Without the conserved terminal phenylalanine or tryptophan, this CDR3 likely stems from a read error. The CDR3 sequence is CSANRWNTEAFL. CDR3 in DNA: TGCAGTGCTAATAGGTGGAACACTGAAGCTTTCCTT. The chain employs TRBV20-1 and TRBJ1-1; no firm D call. Trimming cost V 4 bases and J 1 base, with 7 bases left between them. Germline CDR1 reads DFQATT; CDR2 reads SNEGSKA (reference sequence). This CDR3 region has 12 residues.

This clonotype turned up a few times. The genes are TRBV6-1 and TRBJ2-2; TRBD2 might be the D (6 bases). Trimming stripped 9 bases from V and 2 bases from J, with 16 bases between. Germline lookup yields CDR1 MNHNS and CDR2 SASEGT. The CDR3 has 15 residues. The CDR3 DNA sequence: TGTGCCAGGGTGGGGTGGGACTTAAACACCGGGGAGCTGTTTTTT. Translating gives CARVGWDLNTGELFF.

This clonotype has more than one count but fewer than ten. The rearrangement uses TRBV3-1 and TRBJ2-1; 7 positions agree with TRBD2. V dropped 3 bases and J dropped 4; count of bases not matched to a gene: 9. The CDR3 consists of 16 residues. Germline values: CDR1 LGHDT, CDR2 YNNKEL (reference sequence). CDR3 in DNA: TGTGCCAGCAGCCACAGAGCGGGGTCAACATACAATGAGCAGTTCTTC. Translating it yields CASSHRAGSTYNEQFF.

The CDR3 reads CAWSPSGGNTGELFF. CDR3 sequence (DNA): TGTGCCTGGAGTCCCAGCGGGGGGAACACCGGGGAGCTGTTTTTT. This chain uses TRBV30 with TRBJ2-2, with 8 bases identical to TRBD2. The CDR3 loop spans 15 amino acids. Germline assignment: CDR1 GTSNPN and CDR2 SVGIG (reference sequence). Trimming cost V 2 bases and J 1 base; bases outside gene matches: 3. Full variable domain (outside the CDR3, taken from reference TRBV30 and TRBJ2-2): SQTIHQWPATLVQPVGSPLSLECTVEGTSNPNLYWYRQAAGRGLQLLFYSVGIGQISSEVPQNLSASRPQDRQFILSSKKLLLSDSGFYLCAWSPSGGNTGELFFGEGSRLTVL.

The chain carries TRBV12-3 or TRBV12-4 and TRBJ1-6; TRBD1 matches at 10 bases. This CDR3 is 17 amino acids long. V gave up 6 bases and J gave up 9 bases; unmatched junction bases: 14. The CDR3 DNA reads as TGTGCCAGCAGCCCGGGACAGGGGTGGAGGGGCATTTCACCCCTCCACTTT. Protein: CASSPGQGWRGISPLHF.

This chain uses TRBV6-1 with TRBJ2-1, with D unresolved. CDR1 and CDR2 (germline): MNHNS, SASEGT. This CDR3 region has 10 residues. Trimming removed 1 base at V and 12 bases at J, with 4 bases between. CDR3 sequence reads: CASSEGGQFF. The CDR3 DNA follows: TGTGCCAGCAGTGAAGGTGGGCAGTTCTTC.

The sample holds many counts of this clonotype. The V and J genes are TRBV28 and TRBJ2-3; D ambiguous. Germline-derived CDR1 and CDR2 are MDHEN and SYDVKM. The CDR3 consists of 15 residues. Deletions cut 3 bases from V and 2 bases from J, with 12 bases between. CDR3: CASSFETTYTDTQYF. CDR3 coding DNA: TGTGCCAGCAGTTTCGAAACTACGTACACAGATACGCAGTATTTT.

In its sample, this clonotype was seen a few times. The V and J genes are TRBV30 and TRBJ1-1, with no clear D. The CDR3 is made up of 14 amino acids. V shed 3 bases and J shed 1 base, with 12 bases lying between them. CDR1 is GTSNPN and CDR2 is SVGIG in the germline V gene (reference sequence). The CDR3, as DNA: TGTGCCTGGAGCGTGTGGAGGGAGAACACTGAAGCTTTCTTT. Its translation is CAWSVWRENTEAFF.

This clonotype was found a few times. V and J are TRBV30 and TRBJ2-3, with D hard to call. The V gene's germline CDR1 is GTSNPN and CDR2 SVGIG (reference sequence). Trimming stripped 4 bases from V and 0 bases from J, with 17 bases between. The CDR3 length is 16 residues. CDR3 region: CAWTSKRRPSTDTQYF. CDR3 nucleotide sequence: TGTGCCTGGACAAGTAAAAGGAGACCTAGCACAGATACGCAGTATTTT.

This sequence joins TRBV5-1 and TRBJ2-3, with 12 bases aligning to TRBD2. The CDR3 contains 18 residues. Trimming at V came to 0 bases and at J to 0 bases, leaving 5 bases not matched to a gene. The germline gives CDR1 SGHRS, CDR2 YFSETQ. This chain's CDR3 is CASSLGLAGGPSTDTQYF. CDR3 sequence (DNA): TGCGCCAGCAGCTTGGGTCTAGCGGGAGGGCCAAGCACAGATACGCAGTATTTT.

There are a few counts of this clonotype. This rearrangement joins TRBV13 to TRBJ2-1; 16 bases line up with TRBD2. The CDR3 consists of 19 residues. Unmatched junction bases numbered 8, after V lost 5 bases and J lost 1 base. Germline V gives CDR1 PRHDT, CDR2 FYEKMQ (reference sequence). In DNA form, the CDR3 reads TGTGCCAGCAGCCCGACCGGGACTAGCGGGAGGGAATCCTACAATGAGCAGTTCTTC. Amino acids: CASSPTGTSGRESYNEQFF.

The rearrangement joins TRBV29-1 to TRBJ2-3; 7 nucleotides line up with TRBD2. Trimming removed 3 bases from V and 8 bases from J; junction bases left unmatched: 5. The CDR3 has 12 residues. CDR1 is SQVTM and CDR2 is ANQGSEA in the germline V gene. The CDR3, as DNA: TGCAGCGTTGATAGGGCTAGCGGTACGCAGTATTTT. Its protein is CSVDRASGTQYF.

Many counts were recorded for this clonotype. The chain combines TRBV4-1 with TRBJ2-1, with D perhaps matching TRBD1 (6 bases). CDR1 is MGHRA and CDR2 is YSYEKL in the germline V gene. The CDR3 has 16 amino acids. With 3 bases removed from V and 1 base from J, the gap between germline ends came to 13 bases. CDR3 DNA sequence: TGCGCCAGCAGCCACACAGGGCAGGGTTCCTACAATGAGCAGTTCTTC. As protein: CASSHTGQGSYNEQFF.